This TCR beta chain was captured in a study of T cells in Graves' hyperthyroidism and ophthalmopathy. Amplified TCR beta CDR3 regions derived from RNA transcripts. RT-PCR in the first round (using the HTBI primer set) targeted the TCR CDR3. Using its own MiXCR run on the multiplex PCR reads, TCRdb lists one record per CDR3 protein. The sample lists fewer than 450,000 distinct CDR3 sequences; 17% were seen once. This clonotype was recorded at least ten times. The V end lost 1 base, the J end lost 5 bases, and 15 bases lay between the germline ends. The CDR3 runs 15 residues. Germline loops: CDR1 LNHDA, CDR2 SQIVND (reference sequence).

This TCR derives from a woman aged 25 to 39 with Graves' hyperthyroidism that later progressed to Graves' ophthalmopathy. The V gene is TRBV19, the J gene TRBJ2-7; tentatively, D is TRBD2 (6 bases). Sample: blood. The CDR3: CASSIGGTLLDEQYF. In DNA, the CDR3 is TGTGCCAGTAGTATAGGTGGGACTTTACTCGACGAGCAGTACTTC. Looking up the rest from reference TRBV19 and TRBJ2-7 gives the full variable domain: DGGITQSPKYLFRKEGQNVTLSCEQNLNHDAMYWYRQDPGQGLRLIYYSQIVNDFQKGDIAEGYSVSREKKESFPLTVTSAQKNPTAFYLCASSIGGTLLDEQYFGPGTRLTVT.